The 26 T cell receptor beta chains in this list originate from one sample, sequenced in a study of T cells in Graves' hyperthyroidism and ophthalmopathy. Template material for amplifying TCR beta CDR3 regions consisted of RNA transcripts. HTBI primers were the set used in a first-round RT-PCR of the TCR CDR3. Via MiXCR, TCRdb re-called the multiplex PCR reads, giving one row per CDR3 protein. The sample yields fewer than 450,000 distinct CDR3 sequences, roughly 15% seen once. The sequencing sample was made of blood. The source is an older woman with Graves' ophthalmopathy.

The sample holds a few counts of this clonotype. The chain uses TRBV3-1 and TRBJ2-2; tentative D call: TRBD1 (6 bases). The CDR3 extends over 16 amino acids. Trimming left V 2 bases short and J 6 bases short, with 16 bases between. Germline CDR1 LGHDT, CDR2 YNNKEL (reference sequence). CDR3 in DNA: TGTGCCAGCAGCCAACTCCCTGGGGGCCCGTCCGGGGAGCTGTTTTTT. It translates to CASSQLPGGPSGELFF. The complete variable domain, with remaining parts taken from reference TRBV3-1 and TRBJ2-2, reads DTAVSQTPKYLVTQMGNDKSIKCEQNLGHDTMYWYKQDSKKFLKIMFSYNNKELIINETVPNRFSPKSPDKAHLNLHINSLELGDSAVYFCASSQLPGGPSGELFFGEGSRLTVL.

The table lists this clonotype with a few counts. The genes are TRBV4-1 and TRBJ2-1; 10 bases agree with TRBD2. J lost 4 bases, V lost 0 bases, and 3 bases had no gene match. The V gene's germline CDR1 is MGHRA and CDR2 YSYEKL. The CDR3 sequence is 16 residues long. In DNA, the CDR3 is TGCGCCAGCAGCCAAGAACTAGCGGGAAGATACAATGAGCAGTTCTTC. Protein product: CASSQELAGRYNEQFF.

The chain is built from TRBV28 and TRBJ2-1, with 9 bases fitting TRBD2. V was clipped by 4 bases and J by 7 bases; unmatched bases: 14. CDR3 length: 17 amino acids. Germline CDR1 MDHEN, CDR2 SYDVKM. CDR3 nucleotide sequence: TGTGCCAGCAGTTCCCCCCGCGGGACTAGCTACGATAATGAGCAGTTCTTC. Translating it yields CASSSPRGTSYDNEQFF.

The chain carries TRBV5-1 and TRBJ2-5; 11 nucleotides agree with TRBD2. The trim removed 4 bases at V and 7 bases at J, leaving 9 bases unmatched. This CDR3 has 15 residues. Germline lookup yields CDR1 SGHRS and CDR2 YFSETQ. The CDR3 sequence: CASSSGTSGSGTQYF. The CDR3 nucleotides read TGCGCCAGCAGCAGTGGGACTAGCGGCAGTGGGACCCAGTACTTC. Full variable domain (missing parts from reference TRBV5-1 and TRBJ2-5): KAGVTQTPRYLIKTRGQQVTLSCSPISGHRSVSWYQQTPGQGLQFLFEYFSETQRNKGNFPGRFSGRQFSNSRSEMNVSTLELGDSALYLCASSSGTSGSGTQYFGPGTRLLVL.

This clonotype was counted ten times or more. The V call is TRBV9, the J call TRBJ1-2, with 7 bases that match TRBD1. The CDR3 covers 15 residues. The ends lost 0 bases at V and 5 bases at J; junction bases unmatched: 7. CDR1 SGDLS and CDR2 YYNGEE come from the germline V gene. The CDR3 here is CASSVGAGTDYGYTF. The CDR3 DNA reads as TGTGCCAGCAGCGTAGGGGCCGGGACAGATTATGGCTACACCTTC.

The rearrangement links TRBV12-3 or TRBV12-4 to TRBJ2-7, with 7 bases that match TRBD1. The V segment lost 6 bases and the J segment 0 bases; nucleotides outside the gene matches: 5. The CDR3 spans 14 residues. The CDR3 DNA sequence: TGTGCCAGCAGGCCGGGACAGAGCTCCTACGAGCAGTACTTC. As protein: CASRPGQSSYEQYF.

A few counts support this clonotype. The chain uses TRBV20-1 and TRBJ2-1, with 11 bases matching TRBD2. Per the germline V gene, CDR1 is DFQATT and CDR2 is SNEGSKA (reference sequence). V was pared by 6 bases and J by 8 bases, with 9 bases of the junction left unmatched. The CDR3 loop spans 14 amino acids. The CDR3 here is CSAQTSGSLDEQFF. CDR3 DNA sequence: TGCAGTGCCCAAACTAGCGGGAGCCTGGATGAGCAGTTCTTC.

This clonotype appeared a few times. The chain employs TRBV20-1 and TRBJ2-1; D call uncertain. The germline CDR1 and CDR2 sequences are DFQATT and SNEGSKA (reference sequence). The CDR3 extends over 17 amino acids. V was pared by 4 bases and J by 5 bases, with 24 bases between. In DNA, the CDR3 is TGCAGTGCTAAGGCCCCCGTGTACCGGGCGACCCACAATGAGCAGTTCTTC. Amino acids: CSAKAPVYRATHNEQFF.

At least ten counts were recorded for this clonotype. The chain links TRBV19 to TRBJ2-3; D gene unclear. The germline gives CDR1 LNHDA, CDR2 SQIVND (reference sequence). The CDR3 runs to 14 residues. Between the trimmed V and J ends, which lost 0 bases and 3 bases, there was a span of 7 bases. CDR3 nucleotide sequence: TGTGCCAGTAGTATAGATCAACAGACAGATACGCAGTATTTT. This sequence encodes CASSIDQQTDTQYF.

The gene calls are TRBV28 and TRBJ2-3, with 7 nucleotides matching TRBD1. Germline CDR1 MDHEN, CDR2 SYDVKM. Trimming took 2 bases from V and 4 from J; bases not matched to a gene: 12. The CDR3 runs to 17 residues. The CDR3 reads CASSLLTGTAASDTQYF. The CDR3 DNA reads TGTGCCAGCAGTTTACTGACCGGGACAGCGGCTTCAGATACGCAGTATTTT. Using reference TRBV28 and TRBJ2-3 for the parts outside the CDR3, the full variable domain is DVKVTQSSRYLVKRTGEKVFLECVQDMDHENMFWYRQDPGLGLRLIYFSYDVKMKEKGDIPEGYSVSREKKERFSLILESASTNQTSMYLCASSLLTGTAASDTQYFGPGTRLTVL.

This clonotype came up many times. The CDR3 region has the DNA TGTGCCAGCAGTTCTCCCACAGGGTCCTACGAGCAGTACTTC. This codes for CASSSPTGSYEQYF. V usage is TRBV12-3 or TRBV12-4 and J usage is TRBJ2-7; D is possibly TRBD1 (6 bases). CDR3 size: 14 residues. With 4 bases removed from V and 1 base from J, the gap between germline ends came to 11 bases.

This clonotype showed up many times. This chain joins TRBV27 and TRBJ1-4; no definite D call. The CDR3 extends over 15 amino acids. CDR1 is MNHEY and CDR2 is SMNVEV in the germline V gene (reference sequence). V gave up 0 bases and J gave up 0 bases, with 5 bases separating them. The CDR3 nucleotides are TGTGCCAGCAGTTTATCCGATGCAACTAATGAAAAACTGTTTTTT. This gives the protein CASSLSDATNEKLFF. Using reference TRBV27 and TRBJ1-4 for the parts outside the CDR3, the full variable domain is EAQVTQNPRYLITVTGKKLTVTCSQNMNHEYMSWYRQDPGLGLRQIYYSMNVEVTDKGDVPEGYKVSRKEKRNFPLILESPSPNQTSLYFCASSLSDATNEKLFFGSGTQLSVL.

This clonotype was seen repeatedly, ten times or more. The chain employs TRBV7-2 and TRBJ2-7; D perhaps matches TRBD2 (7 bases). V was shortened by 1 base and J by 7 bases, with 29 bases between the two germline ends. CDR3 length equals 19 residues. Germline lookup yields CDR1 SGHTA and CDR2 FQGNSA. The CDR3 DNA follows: TGTGCCAGCAGCTTAGTCGGATCGTTTAGGGGGACTACCTTGGGAGAGCAGTACTTC. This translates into CASSLVGSFRGTTLGEQYF.

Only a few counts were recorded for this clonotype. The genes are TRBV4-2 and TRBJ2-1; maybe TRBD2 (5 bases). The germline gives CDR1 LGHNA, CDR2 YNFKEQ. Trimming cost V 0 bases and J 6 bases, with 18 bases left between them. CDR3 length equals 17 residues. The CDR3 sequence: CASSQDPAGGLGNEQFF. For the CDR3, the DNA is TGTGCCAGCAGCCAAGATCCGGCAGGCGGGTTGGGCAATGAGCAGTTCTTC.

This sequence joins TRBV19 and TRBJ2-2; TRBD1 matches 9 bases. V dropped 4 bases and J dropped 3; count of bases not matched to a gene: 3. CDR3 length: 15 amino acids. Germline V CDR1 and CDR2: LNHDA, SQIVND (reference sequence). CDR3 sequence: CASSRDRDDTGELFF. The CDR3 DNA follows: TGTGCCAGTAGTAGGGACAGGGACGACACCGGGGAGCTGTTTTTT.

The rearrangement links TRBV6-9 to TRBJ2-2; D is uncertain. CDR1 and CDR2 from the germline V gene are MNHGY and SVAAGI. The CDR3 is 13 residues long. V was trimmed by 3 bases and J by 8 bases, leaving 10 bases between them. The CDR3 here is CASSYMGNGELFF. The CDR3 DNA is TGTGCCAGCAGTTACATGGGAAATGGGGAGCTGTTTTTT.

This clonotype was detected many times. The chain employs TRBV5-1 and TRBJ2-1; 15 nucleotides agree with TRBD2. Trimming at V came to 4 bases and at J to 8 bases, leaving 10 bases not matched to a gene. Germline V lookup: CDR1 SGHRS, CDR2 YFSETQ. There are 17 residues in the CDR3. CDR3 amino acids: CASSPGTSGRFSDEQFF. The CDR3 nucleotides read TGCGCCAGCAGCCCCGGGACTAGCGGGAGGTTTAGCGATGAGCAGTTCTTC.

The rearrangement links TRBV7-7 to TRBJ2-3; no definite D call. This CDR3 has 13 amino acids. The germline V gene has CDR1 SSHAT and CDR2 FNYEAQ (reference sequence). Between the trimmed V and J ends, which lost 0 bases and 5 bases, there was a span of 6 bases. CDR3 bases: TGTGCCAGCAGCTTAGCCCCGATAGATACGCAGTATTTT. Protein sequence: CASSLAPIDTQYF.

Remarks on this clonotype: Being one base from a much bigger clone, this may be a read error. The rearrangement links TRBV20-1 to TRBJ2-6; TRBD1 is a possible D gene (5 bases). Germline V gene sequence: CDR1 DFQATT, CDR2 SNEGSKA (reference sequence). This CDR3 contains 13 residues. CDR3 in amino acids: CSARQSGANVLAF. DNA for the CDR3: TGCAGTGCCCGACAGTCTGGGGCCAACGTCCTGGCTTTC.

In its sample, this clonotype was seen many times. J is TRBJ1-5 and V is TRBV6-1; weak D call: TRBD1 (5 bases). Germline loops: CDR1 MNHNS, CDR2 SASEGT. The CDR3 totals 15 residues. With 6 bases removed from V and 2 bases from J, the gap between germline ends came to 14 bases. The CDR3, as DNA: TGTGCCAGCAGGCCGGGTTCGGGGGGCAATCAGCCCCAGCATTTT. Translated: CASRPGSGGNQPQHF.

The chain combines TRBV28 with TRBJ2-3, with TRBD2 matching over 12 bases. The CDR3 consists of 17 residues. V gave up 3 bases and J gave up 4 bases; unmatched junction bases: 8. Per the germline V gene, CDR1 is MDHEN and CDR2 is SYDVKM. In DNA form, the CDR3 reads TGTGCCAGCAGTTTGCAGACTAGCGGGAGTGGCCCAGATACGCAGTATTTT. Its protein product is CASSLQTSGSGPDTQYF.

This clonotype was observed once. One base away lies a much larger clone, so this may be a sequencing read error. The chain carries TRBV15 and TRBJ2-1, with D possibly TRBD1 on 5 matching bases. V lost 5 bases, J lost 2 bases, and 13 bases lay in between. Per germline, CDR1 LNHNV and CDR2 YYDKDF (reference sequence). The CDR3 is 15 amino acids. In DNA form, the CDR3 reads TGTGCCACCAGCTCTCAGGGTAGAACCTACAATGAGCAGTTCTTC. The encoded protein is CATSSQGRTYNEQFF.

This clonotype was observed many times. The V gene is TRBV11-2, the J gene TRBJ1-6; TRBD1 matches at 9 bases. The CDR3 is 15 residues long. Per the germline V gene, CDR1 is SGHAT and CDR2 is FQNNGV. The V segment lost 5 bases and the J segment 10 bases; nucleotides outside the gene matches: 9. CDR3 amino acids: CASSPRDRVLSPLHF. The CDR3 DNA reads TGTGCCAGCAGCCCGCGGGACAGGGTGTTATCACCCCTCCACTTT.

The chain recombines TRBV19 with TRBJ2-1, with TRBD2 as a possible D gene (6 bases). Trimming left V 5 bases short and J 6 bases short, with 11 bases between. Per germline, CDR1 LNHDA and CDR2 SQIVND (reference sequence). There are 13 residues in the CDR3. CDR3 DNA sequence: TGTGCCAGTAGTGCGGGACTCAGCAATGAGCAGTTCTTC. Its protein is CASSAGLSNEQFF.

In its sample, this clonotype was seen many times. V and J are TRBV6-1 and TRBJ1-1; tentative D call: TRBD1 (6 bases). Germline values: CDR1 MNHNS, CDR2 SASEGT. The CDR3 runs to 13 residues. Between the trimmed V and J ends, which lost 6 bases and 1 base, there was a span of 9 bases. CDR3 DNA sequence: TGTGCCAGCAGGGACAGCCCGAACACTGAAGCTTTCTTT. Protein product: CASRDSPNTEAFF.

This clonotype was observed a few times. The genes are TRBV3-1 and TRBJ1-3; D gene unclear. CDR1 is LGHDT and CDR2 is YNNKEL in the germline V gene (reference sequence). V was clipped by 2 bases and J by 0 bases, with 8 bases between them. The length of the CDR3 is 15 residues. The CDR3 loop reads CASSQQRPSGNTIYF. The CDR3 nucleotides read TGTGCCAGCAGCCAACAGCGTCCCTCTGGAAACACCATATATTTT.